This TCR beta chain is drawn from a study of neoadjuvant anti-PD-1 for oral cavity cancer. The study, taken as a whole, reports: Non-responders to neoadjuvant nivolumab had significantly more clonal PBMC T cells than responders.

Blood cells were analyzed directly, without culture or expansion. The CDR3 consists of 16 residues. Trimming shortened V by 0 bases and J by 4 bases, and 16 bases separated the two germline ends. CDR1 and CDR2 from the germline V gene are ENHRY and SYGVKD. Repertoires were generated with immunoSEQ multiplex PCR, while TCRdb's copy carries only in-frame clones and drops some. The sample includes over 80,000 clones, under 90% of them seen just once. To note about this clone: Its cognate antigen is unknown.

The chain recombines TRBV10-3 with TRBJ2-7; tentative D call: TRBD2 (6 bases). The sequences come from PBMCs, collected before nivolumab (anti-PD-1) treatment. The receptor was isolated from a person aged 40-85 years with oral cavity squamous cell carcinoma. The CDR3 bases are TGTGCCATCAGTGAGTCCACCGGGAGAGGAAGGTACGAGCAGTACTTC. This gives the protein CAISESTGRGRYEQYF.